This T cell receptor beta chain was captured in a study of blood T cell repertoires in COVID-19. Study-level information: Material from acute and convalescent COVID-19 was sourced from the United States, Italy and Spain. Nucleic acid was either cDNA or gDNA, and it came from T cells, B-cell-depleted T cells, or PBMCs.

As processed by the authors: For nucleated cells, counts were estimated from reference gene primer amplification. Some clones are missing from TCRdb's copy, which holds only in-frame ones; the method was immunoSEQ multiplex PCR. That table is the source of V, J and clone size, and D and trimming were worked out from the DNA. Among 200,000 to 300,000 clones listed, 87% were seen once. Germline CDR1 is SGDLS and CDR2 is YYNGEE. V was trimmed by 4 bases and J by 0 bases, leaving 13 bases between them. The CDR3 has 16 amino acids. The TCR sequence derives from a woman between 50 and 59 years old with acute or convalescent COVID-19. The chain has TRBV9 and TRBJ1-4; no definite D call. The sample was peripheral blood. The CDR3, as DNA: TGTGCCAGCAGCTCCCGACCGGGTGCAACTAATGAAAAACTGTTTTTT. Its translation is CASSSRPGATNEKLFF. The full variable domain, completed using reference TRBV9 and TRBJ1-4, is DSGVTQTPKHLITATGQRVTLRCSPRSGDLSVYWYQQSLDQGLQFLIQYYNGEERAKGNILERFSAQQFPDLHSELNLSSLELGDSALYFCASSSRPGATNEKLFFGSGTQLSVL.